Following are 20 T cell receptor beta chains from one sample sequenced in a study of cytomegalovirus exposure and HLA in healthy donors. Some clones are missing from TCRdb's copy, which holds only in-frame ones; the method was immunoSEQ multiplex PCR. The table shows about 56,000 clones, with roughly 93% occurring only once. Sequencing used PBMCs. These receptors were taken from a woman between 18 and 29 years old in good health and CMV-seropositive.

The chain links TRBV5-1 to TRBJ2-1; no clear D gene. This CDR3 is 14 amino acids long. Trimming cost V 1 base and J 6 bases, with 11 bases left between them. CDR1 SGHRS and CDR2 YFSETQ come from the germline V gene. This chain's CDR3 is CASSLIPSVNEQFF. The CDR3 region has the DNA TGCGCCAGCAGCTTGATTCCCAGCGTCAATGAGCAGTTCTTC.

As for this clone: The same CDR3 also results from other DNA sequences found in this sample. This sequence joins TRBV20-1 and TRBJ1-2; 8 bases agree with TRBD1. This CDR3 has 10 residues. Germline CDR1 is DFQATT and CDR2 is SNEGSKA (reference sequence). The CDR3 nucleotides read TGCAGCGCAGGGGGCAGAGGCTACACCTTC. It yields the protein CSAGGRGYTF.

The V and J genes are TRBV7-9 and TRBJ1-1; no clear D. Trimming left V 4 bases short and J 0 bases short, with 12 bases between. The CDR3 is made up of 15 amino acids. From germline, CDR1 is SEHNR and CDR2 FQNEAQ (reference sequence). This CDR3 is CASSSLRGLNTEAFF. DNA for the CDR3: TGTGCCAGCAGCTCGTTAAGAGGGCTGAACACTGAAGCTTTCTTT.

This rearrangement joins TRBV15 to TRBJ1-1; perhaps TRBD1 as D (5 bases). Germline V CDR1 and CDR2: LNHNV, YYDKDF (reference sequence). Between the trimmed V and J ends, which lost 5 bases and 4 bases, there was a span of 26 bases. The CDR3 runs 18 residues. The CDR3 coding sequence is TGTGCCACCAGCTTCTCCACCCCGCGACGGGGGACGGGCACTGAAGCTTTCTTT. It specifies CATSFSTPRRGTGTEAFF. Filled out from reference TRBV15 and TRBJ1-1, the complete variable domain reads DAMVIQNPRYQVTQFGKPVTLSCSQTLNHNVMYWYQQKSSQAPKLLFHYYDKDFNNEADTPDNFQSRRPNTSFCFLDIRSPGLGDTAMYLCATSFSTPRRGTGTEAFFGQGTRLTVV.

J is TRBJ2-2 and V is TRBV11-2; TRBD2 agrees at 9 bases. J was trimmed by 2 bases and V by 5 bases; bases with no gene match: 6. CDR3 size: 16 residues. Germline CDR1 is SGHAT and CDR2 is FQNNGV. CDR3 coding DNA: TGTGCCAGCAGCGCCCCGGGACTAGCAAACACCGGGGAGCTGTTTTTT. Encoded protein: CASSAPGLANTGELFF.

The V and J genes are TRBV4-1 and TRBJ1-1; no definite D call. The length of the CDR3 is 14 residues. CDR1 MGHRA and CDR2 YSYEKL come from the germline V gene. V shed 4 bases and J shed 2 bases, with 11 bases lying between them. The CDR3 region has the DNA TGCGCCAGCAGCCCGCCGCAGGCCAACACTGAAGCTTTCTTT. Translating gives CASSPPQANTEAFF.

The chain is built from TRBV10-1 and TRBJ2-3; D possibly corresponds to TRBD2 (6 bases). The CDR3 is 14 amino acids. V was shortened by 4 bases and J by 5 bases, with 13 bases between the two germline ends. CDR1 is WNHNN, CDR2 SYGVQD, per germline (reference sequence). The CDR3 coding sequence is TGCGCCAGCAGTGTACGGGGGATGCGAGATACGCAGTATTTT. Translation gives CASSVRGMRDTQYF.

The genes are TRBV7-9 and TRBJ2-1; 8 nucleotides match TRBD2. This CDR3 comprises 16 residues. V trimming: 5 bases; J trimming: 6 bases; junction bases outside the gene matches: 12. The germline V gene has CDR1 SEHNR and CDR2 FQNEAQ (reference sequence). The CDR3 DNA sequence: TGTGCCAGCAGCCTACTTACGGGGGGGCCCGGCAATGAGCAGTTCTTC. Translating gives CASSLLTGGPGNEQFF.

The chain links TRBV11-1 to TRBJ1-1; a possible D gene is TRBD1 (6 bases). The CDR3 covers 15 residues. The V gene lost 5 bases and the J gene lost 10 bases, with 23 bases spanning the gap. CDR1 is SGHAT and CDR2 is FQDESV in the germline V gene (reference sequence). The CDR3 bases are TGTGCCAGCAGCCTCATGGCGGGGGGCGCGTCTGGAGCTTTCTTT. This sequence encodes CASSLMAGGASGAFF.

The chain carries TRBV9 and TRBJ2-2; TRBD1 matches at 7 bases. The CDR3 has 16 amino acids. The V segment lost 0 bases and the J segment 5 bases; nucleotides outside the gene matches: 7. Germline values: CDR1 SGDLS, CDR2 YYNGEE. CDR3 in amino acids: CASSVEPRGRTGELFF. The CDR3 nucleotides read TGTGCCAGCAGCGTAGAACCCAGGGGGAGAACCGGGGAGCTGTTTTTT.

This rearrangement joins TRBV27 to TRBJ2-3, with D possibly TRBD1 on 6 matching bases. CDR1 MNHEY and CDR2 SMNVEV come from the germline V gene (reference sequence). The CDR3 contains 13 residues. V was pared by 4 bases and J by 2 bases, with 7 bases between. The CDR3 region is CASSWTDTDTQYF. CDR3 nucleotides: TGTGCCAGCAGTTGGACAGACACAGATACGCAGTATTTT.

The chain joins TRBV10-1 to TRBJ2-5; TRBD2 matches at 15 bases. The germline V gene has CDR1 WNHNN and CDR2 SYGVQD (reference sequence). V gave up 0 bases and J gave up 2 bases; unmatched junction bases: 4. The CDR3 extends over 18 amino acids. The CDR3 reads CASSESGLAGGQQETQYF. The CDR3 bases are TGCGCCAGCAGTGAGTCCGGACTAGCGGGGGGGCAGCAAGAGACCCAGTACTTC.

The DNA for the CDR3 is TGTGCCAGCAGCTCTCATAATTCACCCCTCCACTTT. Translating gives CASSSHNSPLHF. The chain employs TRBV5-4 and TRBJ1-6; D ambiguous. CDR1 and CDR2 (germline): SGHNT, YYREEE (reference sequence). This CDR3 contains 12 residues. Trimming removed 3 bases at V and 5 bases at J, with 3 bases between.

J is TRBJ2-1 and V is TRBV18; D gene ambiguous. Germline assignment: CDR1 KGHSH and CDR2 LQKENI. CDR3 length: 12 residues. With 3 bases removed from V and 9 bases from J, the gap between germline ends came to 9 bases. CDR3 DNA sequence: TGTGCCAGCTCACCGAAACTTGGTGAGCAGTTCTTC. Encoded protein: CASSPKLGEQFF.

The rearrangement uses TRBV4-1 and TRBJ1-3; perhaps TRBD1 as D (6 bases). Germline CDR1 and CDR2: MGHRA and YSYEKL. Trimming took 2 bases from V and 4 from J, leaving 18 bases between them. This CDR3 contains 17 residues. CDR3: CASSQIPAGGLGNTIYF. The DNA of the CDR3 is TGCGCCAGCAGCCAAATCCCCGCGGGGGGCCTCGGAAACACCATATATTTT.

This clone was detected once. The V call is TRBV6-4, the J call TRBJ2-1; D possibly corresponds to TRBD2 (7 bases). Trimming removed 2 bases from V and 10 bases from J, with 12 bases in between. The CDR3 runs to 13 residues. In germline, CDR1 is MRHNA, CDR2 SNTAGT. The CDR3 DNA reads TGTGCCAGCAGTGACGGGGGGGCCGGGGAGCAGTTCTTC. Translating it yields CASSDGGAGEQFF.

The chain joins TRBV4-1 to TRBJ1-1; maybe TRBD1 (6 bases). The V end lost 4 bases, the J end lost 0 bases, and 12 bases lay between the germline ends. The CDR3 contains 15 residues. Germline V gives CDR1 MGHRA, CDR2 YSYEKL. The CDR3 spells CASSPGTRLNTEAFF. Here the CDR3 DNA reads TGCGCCAGCAGCCCGGGGACACGACTGAACACTGAAGCTTTCTTT.

The rearrangement uses TRBV15 and TRBJ2-1, with 8 bases aligning to TRBD2. CDR3 length: 14 residues. V lost 4 bases, J lost 15 bases, and 14 bases stayed unmatched. The germline gives CDR1 LNHNV, CDR2 YYDKDF (reference sequence). The CDR3 reads CATSTSWGLVSLFF. CDR3 DNA sequence: TGTGCCACCAGCACATCCTGGGGACTAGTCTCGTTGTTCTTC.

The chain uses TRBV19 and TRBJ1-5, with D perhaps matching TRBD1 (6 bases). Trimming left V 4 bases short and J 4 bases short, with 11 bases between. The CDR3 sequence is 14 residues long. The germline gives CDR1 LNHDA, CDR2 SQIVND (reference sequence). CDR3 nucleotide sequence: TGTGCCAGTAGTACCCGACAGGATAATCAGCCCCAGCATTTT. It encodes CASSTRQDNQPQHF.

The chain has TRBV7-9 and TRBJ2-7; TRBD1 might be the D (6 bases). CDR1 and CDR2 (germline): SEHNR, FQNEAQ (reference sequence). The CDR3 is made up of 14 amino acids. V was shortened by 4 bases and J by 0 bases, with 10 bases between the two germline ends. CDR3 loop: CASSWTENSYEQYF. CDR3 nucleotides: TGTGCCAGCAGCTGGACAGAGAACTCCTACGAGCAGTACTTC.